This T cell receptor beta chain was found in a study of a mutant IDH1 vaccine in newly diagnosed glioma. The time point denotes: week 11, during vaccination. In every dose of vaccine, 300 ug of mutant IDH1 20-mer peptide was given alongside topical imiquimod. Profiled with immunoSEQ multiplex PCR; TCRdb holds only in-frame clones, not every one. The table shows roughly 120,000 clones, with around three quarters occurring only once. V shed 4 bases and J 12 bases; nucleotides not matched to a gene: 10. CDR1 SGHDT and CDR2 YYEEEE come from the germline V gene. This CDR3 is built from 15 residues. On this clone: Its specificity is unknown.

This specimen consisted of PBMCs, obtained from a glioma patient whose treatment included an IDH1 peptide vaccine. This sequence was found in a man aged 40-50 years with glioma. The chain couples TRBV5-6 to TRBJ2-1; 13 bases match TRBD2. The CDR3 DNA sequence: TGTGCCAGCAGCATACTAGCGGGAGGGCCTACTGCGCAGTTCTTC. The encoded protein is CASSILAGGPTAQFF.